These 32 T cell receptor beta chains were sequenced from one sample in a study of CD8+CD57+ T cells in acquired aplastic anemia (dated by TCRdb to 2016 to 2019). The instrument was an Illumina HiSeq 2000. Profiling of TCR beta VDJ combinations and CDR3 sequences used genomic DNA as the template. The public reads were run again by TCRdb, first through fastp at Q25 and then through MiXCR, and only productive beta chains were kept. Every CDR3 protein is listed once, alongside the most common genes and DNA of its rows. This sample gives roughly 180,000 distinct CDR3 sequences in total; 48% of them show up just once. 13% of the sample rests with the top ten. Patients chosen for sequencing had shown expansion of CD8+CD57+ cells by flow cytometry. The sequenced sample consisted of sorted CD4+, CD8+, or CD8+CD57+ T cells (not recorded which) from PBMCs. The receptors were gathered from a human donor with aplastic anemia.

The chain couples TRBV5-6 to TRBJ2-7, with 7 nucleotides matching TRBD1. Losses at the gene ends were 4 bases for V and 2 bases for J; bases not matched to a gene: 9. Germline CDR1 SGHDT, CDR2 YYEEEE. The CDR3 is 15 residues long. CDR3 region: CASSRTGQSTYEQYF. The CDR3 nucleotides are TGTGCCAGCAGCAGGACGGGACAGTCGACCTACGAGCAGTACTTC.

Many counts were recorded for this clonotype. CDR3 nucleotides: TGTGCCAGCAGTACCCACACTGAAGCTTTCTTT. Protein sequence: CASSTHTEAFF. The genes are TRBV6-6 and TRBJ1-1; D unresolved. This CDR3 has 11 residues. In germline, CDR1 is MNHNY, CDR2 SVGAGI (reference sequence). The V end lost 5 bases, the J end lost 3 bases, and 4 bases lay between the germline ends.

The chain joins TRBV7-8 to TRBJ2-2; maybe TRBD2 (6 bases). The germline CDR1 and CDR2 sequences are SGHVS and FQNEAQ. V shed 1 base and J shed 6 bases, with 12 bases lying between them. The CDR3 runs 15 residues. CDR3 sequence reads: CASSLDGSASGELFF. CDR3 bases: TGTGCCAGCAGCTTAGACGGGAGCGCCTCCGGGGAGCTGTTTTTT.

Here the CDR3 DNA reads TGTGCCAGCAGCCCTGGGAAGGATCAGCCCCAGCATTTT. This translates into CASSPGKDQPQHF. The V gene is TRBV7-8, the J gene TRBJ1-5; unclear D gene. The germline V gene encodes CDR1 SGHVS and CDR2 FQNEAQ. This CDR3 is built from 13 residues. Trimming cost V 5 bases and J 5 bases, with 10 bases left between them.

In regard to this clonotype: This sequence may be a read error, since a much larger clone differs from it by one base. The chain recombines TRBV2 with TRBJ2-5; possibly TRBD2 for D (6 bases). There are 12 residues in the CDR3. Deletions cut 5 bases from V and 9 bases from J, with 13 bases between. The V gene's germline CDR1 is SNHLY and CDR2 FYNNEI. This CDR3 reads CASSYWREAQYF. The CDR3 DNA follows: TGTGCCAGCAGTTATTGGAGGGAAGCCCAGTACTTC.

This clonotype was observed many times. In DNA form, the CDR3 reads TGTGCCAGCAGCTGGGACAGGGGAAACACTGAAGCTTTCTTT. This sequence encodes CASSWDRGNTEAFF. The gene calls are TRBV12-3 or TRBV12-4 and TRBJ1-1; 10 bases are a match to TRBD1. This CDR3 spans 14 amino acids. With 6 bases clipped from V and 2 bases from J, the junction kept 3 bases outside the gene matches.

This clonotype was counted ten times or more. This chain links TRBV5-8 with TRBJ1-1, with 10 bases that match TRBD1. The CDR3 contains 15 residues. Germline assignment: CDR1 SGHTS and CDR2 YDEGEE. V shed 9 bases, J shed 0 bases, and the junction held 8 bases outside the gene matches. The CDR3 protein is CAISTGGGMNTEAFF. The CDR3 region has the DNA TGTGCCATCTCGACAGGGGGCGGTATGAACACTGAAGCTTTCTTT. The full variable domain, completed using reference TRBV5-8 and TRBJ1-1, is EAGVTQSPTHLIKTRGQQATLRCSPISGHTSVYWYQQALGLGLQFLLWYDEGEERNRGNFPPRFSGRQFPNYSSELNVNALELEDSALYLCAISTGGGMNTEAFFGQGTRLTVV.

The CDR3 loop reads CASIGGQPQHF. For the CDR3, the DNA is TGTGCCAGCATCGGGGGTCAGCCCCAGCATTTT. This chain uses TRBV2 with TRBJ1-5, with D possibly matching TRBD1 (5 bases). V shed 7 bases and J shed 6 bases, with 7 bases lying between them. This CDR3 is built from 11 residues. The germline gives CDR1 SNHLY, CDR2 FYNNEI.

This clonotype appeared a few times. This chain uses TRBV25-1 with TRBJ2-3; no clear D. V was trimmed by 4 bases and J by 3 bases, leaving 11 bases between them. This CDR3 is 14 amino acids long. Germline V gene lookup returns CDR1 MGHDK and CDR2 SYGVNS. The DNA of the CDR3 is TGTGCCAGCAGTGGAAATCGCCAGACAGATACGCAGTATTTT. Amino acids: CASSGNRQTDTQYF.

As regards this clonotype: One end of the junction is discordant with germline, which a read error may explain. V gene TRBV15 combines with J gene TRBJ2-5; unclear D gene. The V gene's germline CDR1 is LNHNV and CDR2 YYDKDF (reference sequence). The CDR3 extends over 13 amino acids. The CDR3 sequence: CASSLISGETQYF. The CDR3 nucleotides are TGTGCCAGCAGCTTAATCTCGGGAGAGACCCAGTACTTC.

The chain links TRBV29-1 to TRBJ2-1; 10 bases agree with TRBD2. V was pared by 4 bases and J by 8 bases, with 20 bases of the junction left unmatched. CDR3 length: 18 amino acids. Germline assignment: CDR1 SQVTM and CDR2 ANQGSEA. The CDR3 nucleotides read TGCAGCGTTGTATTTGCCCAACGTCTAGCGGGAGTTGCTTATGAGCAGTTCTTC. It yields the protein CSVVFAQRLAGVAYEQFF.

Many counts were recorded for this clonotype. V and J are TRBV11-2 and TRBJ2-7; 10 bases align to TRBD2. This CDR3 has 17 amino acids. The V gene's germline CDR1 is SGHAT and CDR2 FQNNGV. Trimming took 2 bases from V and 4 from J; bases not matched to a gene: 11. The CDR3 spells CASSLTLGSGGEYEQYF. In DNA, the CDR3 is TGTGCCAGCAGCTTAACCTTGGGGAGCGGGGGGGAGTACGAGCAGTACTTC.

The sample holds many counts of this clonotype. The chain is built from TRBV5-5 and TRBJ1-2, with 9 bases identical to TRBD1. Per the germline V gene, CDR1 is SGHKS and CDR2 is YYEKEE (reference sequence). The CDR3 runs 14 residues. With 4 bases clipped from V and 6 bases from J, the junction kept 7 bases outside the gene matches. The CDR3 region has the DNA TGTGCCAGCAGCCGGACAGGGGTTTTGCATGGCTACACCTTC. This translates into CASSRTGVLHGYTF.

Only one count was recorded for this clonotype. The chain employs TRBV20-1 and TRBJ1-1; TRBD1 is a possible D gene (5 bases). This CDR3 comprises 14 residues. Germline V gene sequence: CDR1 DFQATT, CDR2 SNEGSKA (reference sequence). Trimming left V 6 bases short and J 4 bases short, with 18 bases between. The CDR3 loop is CSAPHVGGVTEAFF. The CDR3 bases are TGCAGTGCCCCCCACGTGGGAGGGGTCACTGAAGCTTTCTTT.

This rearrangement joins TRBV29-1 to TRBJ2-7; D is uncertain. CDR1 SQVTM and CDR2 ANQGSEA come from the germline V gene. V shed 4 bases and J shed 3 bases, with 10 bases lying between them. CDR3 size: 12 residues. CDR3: CSVGVNYYEQYF. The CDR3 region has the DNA TGCAGCGTTGGCGTCAACTACTACGAGCAGTACTTC.

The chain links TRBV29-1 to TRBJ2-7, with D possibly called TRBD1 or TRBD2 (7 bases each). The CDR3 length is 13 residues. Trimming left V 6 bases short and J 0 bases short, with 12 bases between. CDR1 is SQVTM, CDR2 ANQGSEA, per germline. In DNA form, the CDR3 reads TGCAGCGTAGGGGGCGGGGGCTCCTACGAGCAGTACTTC. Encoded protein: CSVGGGGSYEQYF.

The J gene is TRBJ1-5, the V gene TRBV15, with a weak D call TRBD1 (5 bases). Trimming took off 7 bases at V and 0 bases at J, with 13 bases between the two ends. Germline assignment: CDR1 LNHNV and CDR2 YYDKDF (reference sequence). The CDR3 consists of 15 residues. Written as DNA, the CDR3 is TGTGCCACCAATCAGGGATTAAATAGCAATCAGCCCCAGCATTTT. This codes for CATNQGLNSNQPQHF. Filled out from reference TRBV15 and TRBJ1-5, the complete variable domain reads DAMVIQNPRYQVTQFGKPVTLSCSQTLNHNVMYWYQQKSSQAPKLLFHYYDKDFNNEADTPDNFQSRRPNTSFCFLDIRSPGLGDTAMYLCATNQGLNSNQPQHFGDGTRLSIL.

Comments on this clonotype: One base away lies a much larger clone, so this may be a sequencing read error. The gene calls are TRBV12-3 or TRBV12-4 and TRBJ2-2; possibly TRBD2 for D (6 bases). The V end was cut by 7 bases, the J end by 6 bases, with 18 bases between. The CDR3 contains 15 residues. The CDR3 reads CASNGGTANAGELFF. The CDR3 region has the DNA TGTGCCAGCAACGGAGGGACGGCAAACGCCGGGGAGCTGTTTTTT.

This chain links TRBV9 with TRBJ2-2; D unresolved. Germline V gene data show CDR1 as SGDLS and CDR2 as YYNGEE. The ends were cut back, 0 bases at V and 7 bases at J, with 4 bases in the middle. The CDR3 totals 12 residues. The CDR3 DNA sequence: TGTGCCAGCAGCGTAGTCGACGGGGAGCTGTTTTTT. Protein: CASSVVDGELFF.

The CDR3 loop reads CATSRDRSGGRIYEQYF. As DNA, the CDR3 is TGTGCCACCAGCAGAGATAGGTCTGGCGGACGGATCTACGAGCAGTACTTC. The gene calls are TRBV15 and TRBJ2-7; no clear D gene. CDR3 length: 17 amino acids. The V gene lost 0 bases and the J gene lost 3 bases, with 18 bases spanning the gap. CDR1 LNHNV and CDR2 YYDKDF come from the germline V gene (reference sequence).

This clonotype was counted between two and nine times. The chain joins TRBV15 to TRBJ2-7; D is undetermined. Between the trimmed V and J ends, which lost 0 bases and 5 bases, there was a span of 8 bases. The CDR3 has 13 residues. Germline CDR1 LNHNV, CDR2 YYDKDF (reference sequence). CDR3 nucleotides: TGTGCCACCAGCAGAGATGTAGGCGACGAGCAGTACTTC. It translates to CATSRDVGDEQYF. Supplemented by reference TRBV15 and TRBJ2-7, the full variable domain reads DAMVIQNPRYQVTQFGKPVTLSCSQTLNHNVMYWYQQKSSQAPKLLFHYYDKDFNNEADTPDNFQSRRPNTSFCFLDIRSPGLGDTAMYLCATSRDVGDEQYFGPGTRLTVT.

The CDR3 loop is CASSEWVEETQYF. The CDR3 nucleotides read TGTGCCAGCAGTGAATGGGTGGAAGAGACCCAGTACTTC. V and J are TRBV2 and TRBJ2-5; D gene unclear. V was pared by 2 bases and J by 3 bases, with 7 bases between. This CDR3 has 13 residues. CDR1 is SNHLY and CDR2 is FYNNEI in the germline V gene.

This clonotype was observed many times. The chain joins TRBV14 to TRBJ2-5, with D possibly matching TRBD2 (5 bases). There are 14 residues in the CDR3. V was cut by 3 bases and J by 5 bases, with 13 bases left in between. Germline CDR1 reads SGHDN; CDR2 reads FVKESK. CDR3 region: CASSHRGLVETQYF. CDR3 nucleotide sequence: TGTGCCAGCAGCCACCGAGGGTTGGTTGAGACCCAGTACTTC.

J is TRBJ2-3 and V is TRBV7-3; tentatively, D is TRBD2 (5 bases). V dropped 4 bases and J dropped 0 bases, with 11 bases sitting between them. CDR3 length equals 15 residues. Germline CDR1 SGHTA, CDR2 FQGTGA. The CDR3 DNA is TGTGCCAGCAGCTCCGGACTCCGTAGCACAGATACGCAGTATTTT. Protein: CASSSGLRSTDTQYF.

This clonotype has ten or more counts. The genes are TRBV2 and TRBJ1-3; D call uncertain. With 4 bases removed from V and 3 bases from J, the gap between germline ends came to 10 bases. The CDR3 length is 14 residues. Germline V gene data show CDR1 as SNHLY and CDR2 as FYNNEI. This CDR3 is CASSALQVGNTIYF. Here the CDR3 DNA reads TGTGCCAGCAGTGCATTACAAGTTGGAAACACCATATATTTT.

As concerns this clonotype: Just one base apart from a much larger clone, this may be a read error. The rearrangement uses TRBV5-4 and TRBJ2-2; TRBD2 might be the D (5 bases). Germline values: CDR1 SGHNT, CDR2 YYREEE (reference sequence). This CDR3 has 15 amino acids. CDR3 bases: TGTGCCAGCAGCTTGGGTAACAGCAACACCGGGGAGCTGTCTTTT. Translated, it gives CASSLGNSNTGELSF.

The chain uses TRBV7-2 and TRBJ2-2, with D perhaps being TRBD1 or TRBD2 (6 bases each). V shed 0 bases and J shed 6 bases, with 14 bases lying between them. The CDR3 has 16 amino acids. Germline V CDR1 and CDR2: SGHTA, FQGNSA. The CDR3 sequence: CASSLAKSGAAGELFF. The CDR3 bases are TGTGCCAGCAGCTTAGCGAAATCGGGGGCAGCCGGGGAGCTGTTTTTT.

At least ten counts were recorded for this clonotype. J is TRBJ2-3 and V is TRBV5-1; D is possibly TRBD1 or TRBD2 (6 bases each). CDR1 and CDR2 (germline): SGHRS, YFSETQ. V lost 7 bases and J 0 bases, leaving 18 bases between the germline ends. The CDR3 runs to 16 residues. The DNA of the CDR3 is TGCGCCAGCTTAGGGGGGCGGGCCAGCAGCACAGATACGCAGTATTTT. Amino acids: CASLGGRASSTDTQYF.

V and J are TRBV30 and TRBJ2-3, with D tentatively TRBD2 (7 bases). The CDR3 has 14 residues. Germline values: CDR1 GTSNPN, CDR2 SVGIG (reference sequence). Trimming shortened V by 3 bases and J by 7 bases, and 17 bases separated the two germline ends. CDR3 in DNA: TGTGCCTGGAGCGGCGCGGGGGCGGGTTATACGCAGTATTTT. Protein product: CAWSGAGAGYTQYF.

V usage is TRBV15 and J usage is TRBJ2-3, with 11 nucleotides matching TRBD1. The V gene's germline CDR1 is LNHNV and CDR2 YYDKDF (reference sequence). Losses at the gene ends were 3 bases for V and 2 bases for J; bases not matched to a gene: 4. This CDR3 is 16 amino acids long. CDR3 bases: TGTGCCACCAGCAGTAGGACAGGGGGCTTCACAGATACGCAGTATTTT. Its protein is CATSSRTGGFTDTQYF. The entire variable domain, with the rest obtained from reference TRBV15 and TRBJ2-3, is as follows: DAMVIQNPRYQVTQFGKPVTLSCSQTLNHNVMYWYQQKSSQAPKLLFHYYDKDFNNEADTPDNFQSRRPNTSFCFLDIRSPGLGDTAMYLCATSSRTGGFTDTQYFGPGTRLTVL.

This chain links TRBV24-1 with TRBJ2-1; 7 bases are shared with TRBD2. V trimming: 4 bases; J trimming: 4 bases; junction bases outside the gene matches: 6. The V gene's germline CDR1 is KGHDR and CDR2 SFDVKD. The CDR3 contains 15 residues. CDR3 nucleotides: TGTGCCACCAGTGAAGCGGGACCCAAATACAATGAGCAGTTCTTC. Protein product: CATSEAGPKYNEQFF.

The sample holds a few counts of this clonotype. In nucleotides, the CDR3 is TGTGCCACCAGTTCGGGACTAGCGGGATTAGAGACCCAGTACTTC. Its translation is CATSSGLAGLETQYF. The genes are TRBV24-1 and TRBJ2-5; 13 bases align to TRBD2. Looked up from germline, CDR1 is KGHDR and CDR2 is SFDVKD. CDR3 length: 15 residues. The V and J ends lost 6 bases and 4 bases, in that order; junction bases with no gene match: 4.